This T cell receptor beta chain was identified during a study of T cells in Graves' hyperthyroidism and ophthalmopathy. Study-level results: Among clonotypes expanded in thyroid above 0.001, most were also found in blood. The model predicted ophthalmopathy a median around 6.5 months before onset.

Template material for amplifying TCR beta CDR3 regions consisted of RNA transcripts. HTBI primers were employed in a first-round RT-PCR of the TCR CDR3. TCRdb recomputed calls from the multiplex PCR reads with MiXCR, one row per CDR3 protein. The table shows about 200,000 distinct CDR3 sequences, with roughly 17% occurring only once. Those with hyperthyroidism were 18 to 65 years old, newly diagnosed, and ill for under 2 months. PBMCs were collected from an approximately 9.2 ml volume of fresh peripheral blood. This clonotype appeared many times. Its target is not known. This receptor was obtained from a woman in her forties or fifties with Graves' hyperthyroidism. Material for sequencing was blood.

DNA of the CDR3: TGTGCCAGCAGCTTACGCCAGTCAGATACGCAGTATTTT. Translated, it gives CASSLRQSDTQYF. This rearrangement joins TRBV7-9 to TRBJ2-3; D is unresolved. V shed 2 bases and J shed 4 bases, with 7 bases lying between them. CDR1 is SEHNR, CDR2 FQNEAQ, per germline (reference sequence). CDR3 size: 13 residues.